The T cell receptor beta chain under discussion was sequenced for a study of T cells in Graves' hyperthyroidism and ophthalmopathy. Amplification of TCR beta CDR3 regions was performed using RNA transcripts as template. RT-PCR in the first round (using the HTBI primer set) targeted the TCR CDR3. TCRdb fed the multiplex PCR reads into MiXCR, producing one record per CDR3 protein. The sample has about 540,000 distinct CDR3 sequences; roughly 46% are singletons. Germline loops: CDR1 SEHNR, CDR2 FQNEAQ (reference sequence). V was pared by 5 bases and J by 6 bases, with 16 bases between. The CDR3 totals 14 residues.

The rearrangement joins TRBV7-9 to TRBJ2-5, with D possibly matching TRBD1 (6 bases). This sequence was found in a woman aged 18-30 years with Graves' hyperthyroidism. The specimen was peripheral blood or thyroid tissue (not recorded which). The CDR3 here is CASSPGAGLQTQYF. CDR3 nucleotide sequence: TGTGCCAGCAGCCCAGGGGCGGGTTTGCAGACCCAGTACTTC. The whole variable domain, filled in from reference TRBV7-9 and TRBJ2-5, reads DTGVSQNPRHKITKRGQNVTFRCDPISEHNRLYWYRQTLGQGPEFLTYFQNEAQLEKSRLLSDRFSAERPKGSFSTLEIQRTEQGDSAMYLCASSPGAGLQTQYFGPGTRLLVL.